The 27 T cell receptor beta chains given below trace back to one sample, sequenced in a study of T-cell reconstitution after alpha-beta-depleted transplantation in children. Construction of the TCRbeta library involved unique molecular identifiers. MiXCR, run by TCRdb on the PCR reads, gives a single entry per CDR3 protein. The sample includes 610,000 or so distinct CDR3 sequences, 25% to 30% of them seen just once. The sample here was PBMCs, taken before TCRalphabeta/CD19-depleted stem cell transplant. The receptors were sampled from a boy under two years old with Wiskott-Aldrich syndrome, due to receive a stem cell transplant.

This clonotype was found once. The CDR3 nucleotides are TGTGCCAGCAGCGACGGCCGCCCTTTTCCGGGCTCCTACGAGCAGTACTTC. Its protein product is CASSDGRPFPGSYEQYF. The genes are TRBV27 and TRBJ2-7; D not resolved. The CDR3 consists of 17 residues. Germline values: CDR1 MNHEY, CDR2 SMNVEV (reference sequence). V was trimmed by 6 bases and J by 0 bases, leaving 21 bases between them.

This clonotype has a handful of counts. The rearrangement uses TRBV28 and TRBJ2-6; unclear D gene. This CDR3 has 17 residues. CDR1 and CDR2 from the germline V gene are MDHEN and SYDVKM. V was clipped by 6 bases and J by 3 bases, with 18 bases between them. CDR3 protein: CASSPLPRSFGANVLTF. In DNA, the CDR3 is TGTGCCAGCAGCCCCCTCCCCCGGAGTTTTGGGGCCAACGTCCTGACTTTC.

This sequence joins TRBV10-3 and TRBJ2-1; 10 positions match TRBD1. This CDR3 comprises 16 residues. Germline lookup yields CDR1 ENHRY and CDR2 SYGVKD. V lost 7 bases, J lost 6 bases, and 12 bases stayed unmatched. This CDR3 reads CAINKGGTGDSNEQFF. CDR3 DNA sequence: TGTGCCATCAACAAAGGCGGGACAGGGGACTCCAATGAGCAGTTCTTC.

This clonotype has a handful of counts. J is TRBJ2-5 and V is TRBV5-1, with TRBD2 matching over 10 bases. After removal of 4 bases from V and 2 bases from J, the junction contained 11 bases not matched to a gene. The germline CDR1 and CDR2 sequences are SGHRS and YFSETQ. There are 17 residues in the CDR3. The CDR3 loop reads CASSPGASGSPQETQYF. The CDR3 DNA reads as TGCGCCAGCAGCCCCGGTGCTAGCGGGAGTCCTCAAGAGACCCAGTACTTC.

DNA for the CDR3: TGCGCCAGCAGCTTGGGGTTAGGGGGCTCTCTTGGGGAGCAGTACTTC. Its translation: CASSLGLGGSLGEQYF. V is TRBV5-1 and J is TRBJ2-7; the match to TRBD1 covers 7 bases. The CDR3 is made up of 16 amino acids. The V gene end was trimmed by 0 bases and the J gene end by 7 bases; junction bases not matched to a gene: 13. CDR1 SGHRS and CDR2 YFSETQ come from the germline V gene.

This clonotype was counted only a few times. V usage is TRBV12-3 or TRBV12-4 and J usage is TRBJ2-1, with D possibly TRBD1 on 6 matching bases. The CDR3 contains 16 residues. The germline V and J ends were trimmed by 5 bases and 5 bases, with 19 bases remaining between them. The CDR3, as DNA: TGTGCCAGCAGTCTTCGGGTTGGCAGGGGTGACAATGAGCAGTTCTTC. Translating gives CASSLRVGRGDNEQFF.

The chain uses TRBV15 and TRBJ2-7; D call uncertain. Deletions cut 0 bases from V and 2 bases from J, with 5 bases between. CDR1 is LNHNV, CDR2 YYDKDF, per germline (reference sequence). The length of the CDR3 is 13 residues. CDR3 protein: CATSREPPYEQYF. The CDR3 region has the DNA TGTGCCACCAGCAGAGAACCCCCCTACGAGCAGTACTTC.

This clonotype showed up just a few times. V usage is TRBV5-1 and J usage is TRBJ2-3; D call uncertain. The CDR3 has 13 residues. CDR1 SGHRS and CDR2 YFSETQ come from the germline V gene. The V and J ends lost 6 bases and 0 bases respectively, with 8 bases between them. The chain's CDR3 is CASKVQSTDTQYF. Written as DNA, the CDR3 is TGCGCCAGCAAAGTCCAGAGCACAGATACGCAGTATTTT.

A few counts support this clonotype. This chain uses TRBV4-1 with TRBJ2-4; D might be TRBD2 (5 bases). Germline assignment: CDR1 MGHRA and CDR2 YSYEKL. Trimming pared 3 bases from V and 7 bases from J, leaving 16 bases between. The CDR3 has 15 residues. The CDR3 region is CASSHGDLGGNIQYF. The DNA of the CDR3 is TGCGCCAGCAGCCACGGGGATTTAGGTGGCAACATTCAGTACTTC.

V and J are TRBV5-1 and TRBJ2-3; TRBD2 agrees at 9 bases. Losses at the gene ends were 0 bases for V and 5 bases for J; bases not matched to a gene: 7. CDR3 size: 16 residues. Germline V gene lookup returns CDR1 SGHRS and CDR2 YFSETQ. CDR3 amino acids: CASSLAPSGTLDTQYF. In DNA, the CDR3 is TGCGCCAGCAGCTTGGCCCCTAGCGGGACTTTAGATACGCAGTATTTT.

This clonotype was seen a few times. In DNA form, the CDR3 reads TGTGCCAGCCTTACCGGGACTAGCTACAATGAGCAGTTCTTC. Its protein product is CASLTGTSYNEQFF. This chain links TRBV12-3 or TRBV12-4 with TRBJ2-1; TRBD2 agrees at 8 bases. This CDR3 is built from 14 residues. The V gene end was trimmed by 8 bases and the J gene end by 3 bases; junction bases not matched to a gene: 6.

This chain links TRBV11-2 with TRBJ2-7, with TRBD2 identical over 7 bases. The V and J ends lost 0 bases and 7 bases, in that order; junction bases with no gene match: 9. Germline V lookup: CDR1 SGHAT, CDR2 FQNNGV. This CDR3 is 15 amino acids long. The chain's CDR3 is CASSLDLAALWEQYF. CDR3 sequence (DNA): TGTGCCAGCAGCTTAGACCTAGCGGCTCTATGGGAGCAGTACTTC. The variable domain in full, with the rest retrieved from reference TRBV11-2 and TRBJ2-7, is EAGVAQSPRYKIIEKRQSVAFWCNPISGHATLYWYQQILGQGPKLLIQFQNNGVVDDSQLPKDRFSAERLKGVDSTLKIQPAKLEDSAVYLCASSLDLAALWEQYFGPGTRLTVT.

The chain is built from TRBV7-9 and TRBJ1-3, with D unresolved. V was trimmed by 4 bases and J by 0 bases, leaving 10 bases between them. CDR3 length: 15 amino acids. The germline V gene encodes CDR1 SEHNR and CDR2 FQNEAQ (reference sequence). CDR3 sequence reads: CASSSRHISGNTIYF. DNA for the CDR3: TGTGCCAGCAGCTCGAGACATATCTCTGGAAACACCATATATTTT.

This chain uses TRBV5-1 with TRBJ1-5; D is possibly TRBD1 (5 bases). The germline V and J ends were trimmed by 0 bases and 3 bases, with 10 bases remaining between them. The CDR3 is 15 amino acids. Germline-derived CDR1 and CDR2 are SGHRS and YFSETQ. CDR3 nucleotides: TGCGCCAGCAGCTTGGATGGGGGTATCAATCAGCCCCAGCATTTT. It is translated as CASSLDGGINQPQHF.

This clonotype has only a few counts. The chain couples TRBV3-1 to TRBJ2-5; D may be TRBD2 (5 bases). This CDR3 is built from 18 residues. Deletions cut 0 bases from V and 5 bases from J, with 22 bases between. The germline CDR1 and CDR2 sequences are LGHDT and YNNKEL (reference sequence). The CDR3 loop is CASSQDPLLGATGETQYF. In DNA, the CDR3 is TGTGCCAGCAGCCAAGACCCGCTTTTGGGAGCCACCGGGGAGACCCAGTACTTC.

This clonotype was seen a handful of times. V gene TRBV5-1 combines with J gene TRBJ2-1; TRBD2 might be the D (6 bases). V lost 4 bases, J lost 5 bases, and 16 bases lay in between. Germline CDR1 reads SGHRS; CDR2 reads YFSETQ. This CDR3 contains 15 residues. For the CDR3, the DNA is TGCGCCAGCAGCCCCCCGACTAGTAACAACAATGAGCAGTTCTTC. Translated, it gives CASSPPTSNNNEQFF.

The gene calls are TRBV5-1 and TRBJ2-7, with D possibly TRBD2 on 6 matching bases. Trimming took 0 bases from V and 6 from J, leaving 16 bases between them. Germline CDR1 SGHRS, CDR2 YFSETQ. This CDR3 is built from 15 residues. The DNA of the CDR3 is TGCGCCAGCAGCTTGGACTGGAGTCTCGGGAGCGAGCAGTACTTC. It specifies CASSLDWSLGSEQYF.

The chain uses TRBV20-1 and TRBJ2-5, with 7 bases matching TRBD2. The CDR3 sequence is 14 residues long. Germline V gives CDR1 DFQATT, CDR2 SNEGSKA (reference sequence). Trimming removed 1 base from V and 5 bases from J; junction bases left unmatched: 7. CDR3 coding DNA: TGCAGTGCTAGAGGGGGAGGGTCCGGCGAGACCCAGTACTTC. It codes for CSARGGGSGETQYF.

The chain joins TRBV5-8 to TRBJ2-1, with 11 positions matching TRBD2. Germline CDR1 and CDR2: SGHTS and YDEGEE. The CDR3 is 16 residues long. The V and J ends lost 0 bases and 6 bases, in that order; junction bases with no gene match: 5. The CDR3 loop reads CASSLGTSGSGNEQFF. CDR3 DNA: TGTGCCAGCAGCTTGGGAACTAGCGGGAGCGGCAATGAGCAGTTCTTC. The full variable domain, with the rest looked up from reference TRBV5-8 and TRBJ2-1, is EAGVTQSPTHLIKTRGQQATLRCSPISGHTSVYWYQQALGLGLQFLLWYDEGEERNRGNFPPRFSGRQFPNYSSELNVNALELEDSALYLCASSLGTSGSGNEQFFGPGTRLTVL.

V is TRBV28 and J is TRBJ2-3, with D tentatively TRBD1 (6 bases). Trimming pared 2 bases from V and 2 bases from J, leaving 14 bases between. Per the germline V gene, CDR1 is MDHEN and CDR2 is SYDVKM. The CDR3 totals 16 residues. CDR3 region: CASSLGVRGTTDTQYF. The CDR3, as DNA: TGTGCCAGCAGTTTAGGGGTGAGGGGGACCACAGATACGCAGTATTTT.

CDR3 loop: CSASRTVYGYTF. In nucleotides, the CDR3 is TGCAGTGCTAGTAGGACGGTCTATGGCTACACCTTC. The V gene is TRBV20-1, the J gene TRBJ1-2; D remains unclear. This CDR3 has 12 amino acids. V lost 3 bases and J lost 4, with 9 bases in between. Germline CDR1 is DFQATT and CDR2 is SNEGSKA (reference sequence).

This clonotype was picked up many times. The junction does not match germline at one end; this may be a read error. This chain uses TRBV5-1 with TRBJ2-1; the match to TRBD2 covers 8 bases. The CDR3 length is 15 residues. CDR1 and CDR2 (germline): SGHRS, YFSETQ. CDR3 nucleotide sequence: TGTGCCAGCAGCTTAGTATCCAGCGGGGGCAATGAGCAGTTCTTC. The encoded protein is CASSLVSSGGNEQFF.

There are a few counts of this clonotype. V is TRBV10-3 and J is TRBJ2-2; either TRBD1 or TRBD2 may fit D (5 bases each). The CDR3 runs to 13 residues. Trimming took 8 bases from V and 4 from J, leaving 11 bases between them. Looked up from germline, CDR1 is ENHRY and CDR2 is SYGVKD. DNA for the CDR3: TGTGCCATCGGTGGGGGATTCACCGGGGAGCTGTTTTTT. Protein sequence: CAIGGGFTGELFF.

The chain is built from TRBV18 and TRBJ2-2, with 8 bases fitting TRBD2. CDR1 is KGHSH, CDR2 LQKENI, per germline. The CDR3 sequence is 13 residues long. V was pared by 5 bases and J by 6 bases, with 2 bases of the junction left unmatched. This CDR3 reads CASSEGLAGELFF. Written as DNA, the CDR3 is TGTGCCAGCTCAGAGGGACTAGCCGGGGAGCTGTTTTTT.

The J gene is TRBJ2-7, the V gene TRBV6-5; 12 nucleotides match TRBD2. Germline lookup yields CDR1 MNHEY and CDR2 SVGAGI. Losses at the gene ends were 4 bases for V and 4 bases for J; bases not matched to a gene: 5. The CDR3 is 15 residues long. This chain's CDR3 is CASSSPTSGSYEQYF. DNA of the CDR3: TGTGCCAGCAGTTCCCCGACTAGCGGGAGTTACGAGCAGTACTTC.

The table lists this clonotype with a few counts. The chain carries TRBV15 and TRBJ1-1; D not certain. CDR1 is LNHNV, CDR2 YYDKDF, per germline (reference sequence). The CDR3 totals 13 residues. V lost 0 bases and J lost 7, with 9 bases in between. CDR3 sequence (DNA): TGTGCCACCAGCAGAGATGTGGCGGGTGAAGCTTTCTTT. The encoded protein is CATSRDVAGEAFF.

This clonotype showed up just a few times. This chain uses TRBV5-1 with TRBJ2-5; TRBD1 might be the D (6 bases). The CDR3 extends over 15 amino acids. Germline values: CDR1 SGHRS, CDR2 YFSETQ. V lost 3 bases, J lost 2 bases, and 14 bases lay in between. This CDR3 is CASSYADRTQETQYF. The CDR3 DNA sequence: TGCGCCAGCAGCTACGCTGACAGGACTCAAGAGACCCAGTACTTC.